A single sample is the source of the 13 T cell receptor beta chains below, sequenced in a study of T cells in women clearing cervical HPV infection (dated by TCRdb to 2017 to 2018). To prepare the library, the immunoSEQ multiplex PCR assay was applied. Held by TCRdb, this immuneACCESS table contains in-frame sequences only and omits some clones. Under half of the omission traces to an unresolved V gene where checked; the cause of the rest is unknown. Per the sample table, the count is about 23,000 clones. Roughly 2.6% of the sample is held by the ten biggest clonotypes. The sample taken for sequencing was blood buffy coat. These receptors were obtained from a woman aged 18 to 75 with a cervical HPV16 infection that either progressed to CIN3+ or cleared (not recorded which).

With respect to this clone: The read terminates 3 residues ahead of where the CDR3 ends, so the germline J gene completes it. The chain links TRBV9 to TRBJ2-1, with D perhaps TRBD1 (6 bases). Between the trimmed V and J ends, which lost 5 bases and 3 bases, there was a span of 12 bases. Germline V lookup: CDR1 SGDLS, CDR2 YYNGEE. The CDR3 runs to 14 residues. The sequenced part of the CDR3 DNA is TGTGCCAGCAGTACCGGGACAAACTACAATGAG. Amino acids: CASSTGTNYNE. The complete CDR3 reads CASSTGTNYNEQFF. The full variable domain, in which reference TRBV9 and TRBJ2-1 provide the parts outside the CDR3, is DSGVTQTPKHLITATGQRVTLRCSPRSGDLSVYWYQQSLDQGLQFLIQYYNGEERAKGNILERFSAQQFPDLHSELNLSSLELGDSALYFCASSTGTNYNEQFFGPGTRLTVL.

Note on this clone: Read sequence stops 3 residues before the CDR3 end, and the germline J gene provides the missing end. The gene calls are TRBV6-2 or TRBV6-3 and TRBJ2-7, with D perhaps TRBD2 (5 bases). The CDR3 runs 17 residues. Trimming left V 4 bases short and J 2 bases short, with 21 bases between. The germline V gene has CDR1 MNHEY and CDR2 SVGEGT. CDR3 DNA (partial): TGTGCCAGCAGTTCACCCTTTAATTGGACTTCAACCTACGAG. Protein product: CASSSPFNWTSTYE. The full CDR3 is CASSSPFNWTSTYEQYF.

With regard to this clone: The CDR3 end is not reached by the read, which stops 3 residues before it; the germline J gene fills it in. The chain recombines TRBV18 with TRBJ1-6; D is perhaps TRBD1 (5 bases). Germline assignment: CDR1 KGHSH and CDR2 LQKENI. The CDR3 spans 14 residues. Deletions cut 3 bases from V and 5 bases from J, with 8 bases between. This chain's CDR3 is CASSPSGDNSPLHF. CDR3 DNA, as far as it was read: TGTGCCAGCTCACCTTCGGGGGATAATTCACCC.

Of note for this clone: With the read ending 3 residues before the CDR3 end, the germline J gene is used to fill in that end. V usage is TRBV7-2 and J usage is TRBJ2-7; D uncertain. V was trimmed by 2 bases and J by 2 bases, leaving 10 bases between them. CDR3 length: 14 amino acids. Germline V lookup: CDR1 SGHTA, CDR2 FQGNSA. The CDR3 sequence is CASSLRKGPYEQYF. The part of the CDR3 DNA that was read is TGTGCCAGCAGCTTAAGGAAGGGCCCCTACGAG.

About this clone itself: The read stops 3 residues short of the end of the CDR3; the missing end is completed from the germline J gene. The V call is TRBV19, the J call TRBJ1-2; 9 nucleotides line up with TRBD1. Germline V gene lookup returns CDR1 LNHDA and CDR2 SQIVND (reference sequence). There are 14 residues in the CDR3. CDR3 DNA (partial): TGTGCCAGTAGAACCGGGACAGGGTCCGGCGAC. Residues: CASRTGTGSGD. The whole CDR3 region reads CASRTGTGSGDYTF. The full variable domain, its missing parts supplied by reference TRBV19 and TRBJ1-2, is DGGITQSPKYLFRKEGQNVTLSCEQNLNHDAMYWYRQDPGQGLRLIYYSQIVNDFQKGDIAEGYSVSREKKESFPLTVTSAQKNPTAFYLCASRTGTGSGDYTFGSGTRLTVV.

Incomplete CDR3 DNA: TGTGCCTGGAGTGTAGGGCTTGGATACCAAGAGACG. It translates to CAWSVGLGYQET. The whole CDR3 protein reads CAWSVGLGYQETQYF. This chain joins TRBV30 and TRBJ2-3, with D unclear. The sequence runs out 3 residues before the end of the CDR3; the remainder is reconstructed from the germline J gene. The CDR3 consists of 15 residues. Germline V lookup: CDR1 GTSNPN, CDR2 SVGIG (reference sequence).

Details on this clone: The read halts 3 residues ahead of the CDR3 end, with the missing end drawn from the germline J gene. The chain links TRBV29-1 to TRBJ2-4, with D maybe TRBD1 (5 bases). The germline V gene encodes CDR1 SQVTM and CDR2 ANQGSEA. This CDR3 is 12 amino acids long. CDR3 bases read: TGCAGCGTTCGACAGAGCAATCAGCCT. Translated: CSVRQSNQP. The complete CDR3 reads CSVRQSNQPQYF.

As regards this clone: The missing CDR3 end, 3 residues past where the read stops, is filled in from the germline J gene. J is TRBJ1-6 and V is TRBV6-1, with TRBD1 identical over 8 bases. The germline CDR1 and CDR2 sequences are MNHNS and SASEGT. This CDR3 has 15 residues. V gave up 2 bases and J gave up 9 bases; unmatched junction bases: 6. The DNA read from the CDR3 is TGTGCCAGCAGTGAATTAAGCAGGGGGCTTTCACCC. Translation: CASSELSRGLSP. The full CDR3 sequence reads CASSELSRGLSPLHF.

A remark on this clone: Read data end 3 residues before the CDR3 end; the end is taken from the germline J gene. The chain joins TRBV16 to TRBJ1-1, with D tentatively TRBD1 (5 bases). The CDR3 loop spans 13 amino acids. Germline CDR1 reads KGHSY; CDR2 reads FQNENV. The CDR3: CASSQPSGLGAFF. Incomplete CDR3 DNA: TGTGCCAGCAGCCAGCCTTCAGGGCTCGGG. Full variable domain (rest looked up from reference TRBV16 and TRBJ1-1): GEEVAQTPKHLVRGEGQKAKLYCAPIKGHSYVFWYQQVLKNEFKFLISFQNENVFDETGMPKERFSAKCLPNSPCSLEIQATKLEDSAVYFCASSQPSGLGAFFGQGTRLTVV.

With regard to this clone: Read data end 3 residues before the CDR3 end; the end is taken from the germline J gene. This chain joins TRBV10-3 and TRBJ1-1; TRBD1 aligns across 7 bases. CDR3 size: 13 residues. Germline CDR1 reads ENHRY; CDR2 reads SYGVKD. V was clipped by 6 bases and J by 3 bases; unmatched bases: 4. CDR3 DNA (partial): TGTGCCATCAGCCGACAGGGAGACACTGAA. Amino acid sequence: CAISRQGDTE. The whole CDR3 protein reads CAISRQGDTEAFF.

Worth noting for this clone: With the read ending 3 residues before the CDR3 end, the germline J gene is used to fill in that end. The rearrangement uses TRBV20-1 and TRBJ2-2, with TRBD1 as a possible D gene (7 bases). Germline CDR1 and CDR2: DFQATT and SNEGSKA (reference sequence). CDR3 length: 13 amino acids. The CDR3 region is CSAKGGGANVLFF. Partial CDR3 DNA: TGCAGTGCTAAAGGGGGCGGGGCCAACGTG.

In the case of this clone: Read data end 3 residues before the CDR3 end; the end is taken from the germline J gene. The rearrangement uses TRBV18 and TRBJ1-2; TRBD1 agrees at 8 bases. This CDR3 comprises 16 residues. Germline-derived CDR1 and CDR2 are KGHSH and LQKENI. The covered CDR3 bases are TGTGCCAGCTCACCAAAGTTGGTGCAGGGGGCCTACGAC. Amino acid sequence: CASSPKLVQGAYD. From start to end, the CDR3 is CASSPKLVQGAYDYTF.

As concerns this clone: The read halts 3 residues ahead of the CDR3 end, with the missing end drawn from the germline J gene. This chain uses TRBV2 with TRBJ2-6; 9 bases match TRBD1. This CDR3 comprises 16 residues. The J segment lost 2 bases and the V segment lost 7 bases, leaving 6 bases of the junction unmatched. The germline V gene has CDR1 SNHLY and CDR2 FYNNEI. The CDR3 is CASTRDREAGANVLTF. The sequenced CDR3 bases are TGTGCCAGCACCCGGGACAGGGAAGCTGGGGCCAACGTC.